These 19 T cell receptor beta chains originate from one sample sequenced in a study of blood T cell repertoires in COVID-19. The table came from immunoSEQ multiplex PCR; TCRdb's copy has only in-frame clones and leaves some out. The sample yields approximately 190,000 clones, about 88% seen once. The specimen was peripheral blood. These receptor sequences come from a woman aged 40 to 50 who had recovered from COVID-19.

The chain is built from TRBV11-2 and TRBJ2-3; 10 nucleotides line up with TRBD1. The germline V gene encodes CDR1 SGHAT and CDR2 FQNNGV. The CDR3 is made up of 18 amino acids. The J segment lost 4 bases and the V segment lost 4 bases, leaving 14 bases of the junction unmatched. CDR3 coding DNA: TGTGCCAGCAGCTCGCAAGCCGGGACAGGGGACCTCTCAGATACGCAGTATTTT. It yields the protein CASSSQAGTGDLSDTQYF.

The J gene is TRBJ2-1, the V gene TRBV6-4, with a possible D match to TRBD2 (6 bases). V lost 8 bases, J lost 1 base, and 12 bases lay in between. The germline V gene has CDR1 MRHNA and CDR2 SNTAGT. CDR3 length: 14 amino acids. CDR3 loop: CASPRDRSYNEQFF. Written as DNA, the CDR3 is TGTGCCAGCCCGCGGGATAGGTCCTACAATGAGCAGTTCTTC.

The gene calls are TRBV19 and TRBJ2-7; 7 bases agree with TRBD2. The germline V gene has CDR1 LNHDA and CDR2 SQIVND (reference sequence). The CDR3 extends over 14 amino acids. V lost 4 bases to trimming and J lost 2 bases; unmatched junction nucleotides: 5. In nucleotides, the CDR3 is TGTGCCAGTAGTAATGGGGGGGTCCCCTACGAGCAGTACTTC. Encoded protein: CASSNGGVPYEQYF.

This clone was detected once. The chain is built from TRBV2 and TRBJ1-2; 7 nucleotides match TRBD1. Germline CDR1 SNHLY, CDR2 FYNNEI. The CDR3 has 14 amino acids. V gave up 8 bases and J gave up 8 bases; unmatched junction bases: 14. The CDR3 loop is CASAIRGQGEGYTF. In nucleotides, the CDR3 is TGTGCCAGCGCTATTAGGGGGCAGGGTGAAGGCTACACCTTC.

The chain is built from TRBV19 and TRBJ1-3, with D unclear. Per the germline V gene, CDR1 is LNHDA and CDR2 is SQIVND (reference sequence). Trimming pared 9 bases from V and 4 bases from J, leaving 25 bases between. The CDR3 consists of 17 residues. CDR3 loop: CASRPFRPSGYGNTIYF. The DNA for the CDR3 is TGTGCCAGCCGCCCATTCCGTCCGTCGGGGTACGGAAACACCATATATTTT.

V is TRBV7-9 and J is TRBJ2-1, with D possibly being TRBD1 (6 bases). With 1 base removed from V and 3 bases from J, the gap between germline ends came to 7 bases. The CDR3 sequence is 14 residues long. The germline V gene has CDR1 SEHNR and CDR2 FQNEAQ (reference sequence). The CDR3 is CASSLGTDYNEQFF. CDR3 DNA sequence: TGTGCCAGCAGCTTAGGGACAGACTACAATGAGCAGTTCTTC.

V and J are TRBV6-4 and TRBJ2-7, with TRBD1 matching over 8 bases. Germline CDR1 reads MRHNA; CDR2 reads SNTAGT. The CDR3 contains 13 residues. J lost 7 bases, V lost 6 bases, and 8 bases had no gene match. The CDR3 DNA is TGTGCCAGCAGCCCCGGACAGGGTGGAGAGCAGTACTTC. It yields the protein CASSPGQGGEQYF.

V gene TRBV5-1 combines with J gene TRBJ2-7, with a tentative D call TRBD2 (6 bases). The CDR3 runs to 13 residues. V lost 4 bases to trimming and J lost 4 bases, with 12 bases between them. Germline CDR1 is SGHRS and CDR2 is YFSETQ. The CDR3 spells CASSGAGIYEQYF. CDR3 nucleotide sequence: TGCGCCAGCAGCGGAGCGGGTATTTACGAGCAGTACTTC.

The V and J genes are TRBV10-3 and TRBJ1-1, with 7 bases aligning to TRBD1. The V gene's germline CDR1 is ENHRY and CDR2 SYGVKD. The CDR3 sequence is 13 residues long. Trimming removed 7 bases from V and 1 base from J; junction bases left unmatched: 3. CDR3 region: CAITQGGNTEAFF. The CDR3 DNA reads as TGTGCCATCACCCAGGGGGGGAACACTGAAGCTTTCTTT.

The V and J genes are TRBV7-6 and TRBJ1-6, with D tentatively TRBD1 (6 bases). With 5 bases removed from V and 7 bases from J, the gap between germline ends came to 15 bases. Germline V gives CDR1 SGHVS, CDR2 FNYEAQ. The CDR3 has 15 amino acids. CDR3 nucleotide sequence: TGTGCCAGCAGCCCGAGTGGGACACCGAATTCACCCCTCCACTTT. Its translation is CASSPSGTPNSPLHF.

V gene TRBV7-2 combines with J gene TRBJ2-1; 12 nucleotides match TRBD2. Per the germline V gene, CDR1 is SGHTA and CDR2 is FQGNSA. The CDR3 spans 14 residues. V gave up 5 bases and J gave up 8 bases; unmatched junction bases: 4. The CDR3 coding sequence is TGTGCCAGCAGCCCCGGGACTAGCGGGTATGAGCAGTTCTTC. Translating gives CASSPGTSGYEQFF.

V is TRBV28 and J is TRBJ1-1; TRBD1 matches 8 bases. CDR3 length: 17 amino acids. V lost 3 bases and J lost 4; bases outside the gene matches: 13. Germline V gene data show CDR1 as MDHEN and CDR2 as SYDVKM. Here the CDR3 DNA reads TGTGCCAGCAGTTTTAGGGACAGGTTCGGGTGGACCACTGAAGCTTTCTTT. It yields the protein CASSFRDRFGWTTEAFF.

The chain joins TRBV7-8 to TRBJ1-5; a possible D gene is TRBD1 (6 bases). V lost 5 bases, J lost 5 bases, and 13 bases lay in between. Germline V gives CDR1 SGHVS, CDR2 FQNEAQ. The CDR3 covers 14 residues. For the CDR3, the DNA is TGTGCCAGCAGCAGTGACAGGTACGATCAGCCCCAGCATTTT. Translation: CASSSDRYDQPQHF. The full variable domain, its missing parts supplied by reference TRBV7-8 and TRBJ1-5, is GAGVSQSPRYKVAKRGQDVALRCDPISGHVSLFWYQQALGQGPEFLTYFQNEAQLDKSGLPSDRFFAERPEGSVSTLKIQRTQQEDSAVYLCASSSDRYDQPQHFGDGTRLSIL.

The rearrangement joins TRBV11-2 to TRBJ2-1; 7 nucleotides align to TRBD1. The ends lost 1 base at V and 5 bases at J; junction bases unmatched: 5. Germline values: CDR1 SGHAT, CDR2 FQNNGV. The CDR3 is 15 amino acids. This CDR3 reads CASSLGPGQHNEQFF. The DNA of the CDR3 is TGTGCCAGCAGCTTAGGTCCGGGACAGCACAATGAGCAGTTCTTC.

CDR3 sequence reads: CSASSGSSYNSPLHF. In DNA form, the CDR3 reads TGCAGTGCTAGTTCGGGGAGCTCCTATAATTCACCCCTCCACTTT. The chain couples TRBV20-1 to TRBJ1-6; D remains unclear. This CDR3 has 15 residues. The germline V gene encodes CDR1 DFQATT and CDR2 SNEGSKA (reference sequence). V lost 3 bases, J lost 0 bases, and 9 bases lay in between.

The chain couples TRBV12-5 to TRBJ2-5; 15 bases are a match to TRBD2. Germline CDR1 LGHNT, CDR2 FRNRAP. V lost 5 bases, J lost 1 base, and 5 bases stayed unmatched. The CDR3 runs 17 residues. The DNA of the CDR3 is TGTGCTAGTGGTGTAGGACTAGCGGGAGGGGTCCAAGAGACCCAGTACTTC. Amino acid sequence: CASGVGLAGGVQETQYF.

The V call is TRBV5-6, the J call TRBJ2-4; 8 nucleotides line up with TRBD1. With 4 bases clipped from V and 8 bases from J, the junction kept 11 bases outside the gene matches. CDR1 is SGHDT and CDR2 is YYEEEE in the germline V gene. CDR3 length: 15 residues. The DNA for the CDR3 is TGTGCCAGCAGCGAATCGGACAGGGCGGGTGACATTCAGTACTTC. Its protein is CASSESDRAGDIQYF.

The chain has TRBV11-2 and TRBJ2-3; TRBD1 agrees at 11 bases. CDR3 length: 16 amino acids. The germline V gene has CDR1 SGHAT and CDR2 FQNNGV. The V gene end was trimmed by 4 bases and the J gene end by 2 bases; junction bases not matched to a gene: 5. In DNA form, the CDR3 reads TGTGCCAGCAGCTCCAGGGACAGGGGGTTCACAGATACGCAGTATTTT. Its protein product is CASSSRDRGFTDTQYF.

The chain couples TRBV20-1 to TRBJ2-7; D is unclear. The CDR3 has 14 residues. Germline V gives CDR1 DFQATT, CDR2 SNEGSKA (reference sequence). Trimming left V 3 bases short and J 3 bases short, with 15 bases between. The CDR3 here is CSASVGRTHYEQYF. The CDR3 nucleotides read TGCAGTGCTAGTGTTGGTCGAACTCACTACGAGCAGTACTTC.